This T cell receptor beta chain was observed in a study of cytomegalovirus exposure and HLA in healthy donors. Findings and limits, study-wide: By HLA locus, TCR association rates varied in a later analysis, with DRB1 showing the most and HLA-C the fewest. Another analysis was done later, and it associated 16,951 TCR beta sequences with HLA alleles at 0.05 false discovery rate. In a later analysis, V- and J-gene trimming of beta chains associated with a DCLRE1C missense variant, replicated independently. In a later analysis, an Asian-associated ancestry cluster reportedly showed fewer N-insertions than the approximately 640-donor mean.

This clone was seen a few times. Its antigen is currently unknown. PCR was performed using 60 Vbeta and 13 Jbeta primers. TCRdb's table, derived via immunoSEQ multiplex PCR, lists solely in-frame clones and lacks some. The sample records 150,000 to 200,000 clones, 70% to 85% being singletons. Sequencing input: PBMCs. This receptor was obtained from a woman aged 25 to 39 in good health and CMV-seropositive.

The CDR3 DNA follows: TGCGCCAGCAGCTCGGGGGGACTAGCGTGGTCCGGGGAGCTGTTTTTT. As protein: CASSSGGLAWSGELFF. The chain joins TRBV5-1 to TRBJ2-2; 10 bases align to TRBD2. V shed 3 bases, J shed 6 bases, and the junction held 8 bases outside the gene matches. CDR1 and CDR2 from the germline V gene are SGHRS and YFSETQ. The CDR3 consists of 16 residues.